This is a list of T cell receptor beta chains from one sample in a study of vaccination and CD4 T cells after COVID-19. In TCRdb, the PCR reads were re-called with MiXCR into one record per CDR3 protein. Of about 12,000 distinct CDR3 sequences listed, approximately 60% are singletons. Their antigens remain unidentified. Sequencing used CD4+ T cells from blood, cultured in vitro, obtained before SARS-CoV-2 vaccination. All receptors come from a human donor who had recovered from COVID-19. Each CDR3 is given with its conserved first and last residue. The D gene is left open where the match is weak. The size entry is marked missing in some rows and otherwise reads once, few, many or a size class.

j_call v_call clone_size d_call cdr3_aa cdr3_nt
TRBJ2-5 TRBV19 . . CASSIGSTKETQYF TGTGCCAGTAGTATTGGATCGACCAAAGAGACCCAGTACTTC
TRBJ1-5 TRBV2 few . CASSGGFQPQHF TGTGCCAGCAGCGGGGGCTTCCAGCCCCAGCATTTT
TRBJ1-6 TRBV15 few . CATSLRQGSRDLHF TGTGCCACCAGCCTGCGGCAGGGCAGCAGAGACCTCCACTTT
TRBJ2-5 TRBV25-1 . . CASSERGPLKETQYF TGTGCCAGCAGTGAAAGGGGACCGCTAAAAGAGACCCAGTACTTC
TRBJ1-1 TRBV27 . . CASRATRIDTEAFF TGTGCCAGCAGAGCCACCCGGATTGACACTGAAGCTTTCTTT
TRBJ1-5 TRBV20-1 . . CSARLAKSNQPQHF TGCAGTGCTAGATTGGCCAAGAGCAATCAGCCCCAGCATTTT
TRBJ1-6 TRBV27 few . CASSLDRFGPPLHF TGTGCCAGCAGTCTCGACAGGTTCGGACCACCCCTCCACTTT
TRBJ1-2 TRBV6-1 . . CASRITGTNYGYTF TGTGCCAGCAGAATAACCGGGACTAACTATGGCTACACCTTC
TRBJ1-4 TRBV18 . . CASSPMGPNEKLFF TGTGCCAGCTCACCGATGGGACCTAATGAAAAACTGTTTTTT
TRBJ1-3 TRBV28 . . CASRTEGNTIYF TGTGCCAGCAGGACCGAAGGAAACACCATATATTTT
TRBJ1-1 TRBV4-2 . . CASSQDRSNTEAFF TGTGCCAGCAGCCAAGATCGCTCGAACACTGAAGCTTTCTTT
TRBJ1-1 TRBV19 . . CASSPGRGGTEAFF TGTGCCAGTAGTCCCGGGAGGGGAGGGACTGAAGCTTTCTTT
TRBJ1-6 TRBV30 . . CAWEGTGTIASPLHF TGTGCCTGGGAAGGAACCGGGACAATCGCCTCACCCCTCCACTTT
TRBJ2-1 TRBV18 . . CASSPGSTSSYNEQFF TGTGCCAGCTCACCGGGCTCTACGAGCTCCTACAATGAGCAGTTCTTC
TRBJ2-3 TRBV6-1 . TRBD2 CASSEVASGPSTDTQYF TGTGCCAGCAGTGAAGTGGCTAGCGGGCCAAGCACAGATACGCAGTATTTT
TRBJ1-5 TRBV24-1 few . CATSPGSNQPQHF TGTGCCACCAGTCCAGGGTCCAATCAGCCCCAGCATTTT
TRBJ1-1 TRBV11-3 . . CASSVQGNTEAFF TGTGCCAGCAGCGTACAGGGGAACACTGAAGCTTTCTTT
TRBJ2-7 TRBV20-1 few . CSAHPYEQYF TGCAGTGCTCACCCCTACGAGCAGTACTTC
TRBJ2-2 TRBV15 . . CATSRDSGVGYVGELFF TGTGCCACCAGCAGAGATTCCGGGGTGGGGTACGTCGGGGAGCTGTTTTTT
TRBJ2-1 TRBV20-1 . . CSARGDSRYNEQFF TGCAGTGCTAGGGGGGACTCCCGATACAATGAGCAGTTCTTC
TRBJ2-2 TRBV28 . TRBD2 CASSPTRGLAGSRFRTGELFF TGTGCCAGCAGTCCCACCCGCGGACTAGCGGGTAGCCGGTTTAGAACCGGGGAGCTGTTTTTT
TRBJ2-3 TRBV29-1 . . CSVDLSRDTQYF TGCAGCGTTGATTTGTCAAGGGATACGCAGTATTTT
TRBJ1-5 TRBV19 few TRBD1 CASSFHDGQGSQPQHF TGTGCCAGTAGTTTCCACGATGGACAGGGCAGTCAGCCCCAGCATTTT
TRBJ1-1 TRBV28 . . CASGGQILLDTEAFF TGTGCCAGCGGCGGACAGATCCTTCTAGACACTGAAGCTTTCTTT
TRBJ1-5 TRBV5-1 . . CASSRDGDGNQPQHF TGCGCCAGCAGCCGGGACGGGGATGGCAATCAGCCCCAGCATTTT
TRBJ1-6 TRBV19 few . CASSLTRDPNSPLHF TGTGCCAGTAGCCTAACACGGGACCCGAATTCACCCCTCCACTTT
TRBJ2-5 TRBV28 . . CASSLVTAGQETQYF TGTGCCAGCAGTTTAGTAACGGCGGGACAAGAGACCCAGTACTTC
TRBJ1-5 TRBV7-8 . . CASSLSVWGDGNQPQHF TGTGCCAGCAGCCTTTCAGTCTGGGGGGATGGAAATCAGCCCCAGCATTTT
TRBJ2-7 TRBV6-2/TRBV6-3 . TRBD1 CASSEAGTAEQYF TGTGCCAGCAGCGAGGCTGGGACAGCCGAGCAGTACTTC
TRBJ2-3 TRBV7-3 large . CASSLPGSDTQYF TGTGCCAGCAGCTTACCGGGTTCAGATACGCAGTATTTT
TRBJ2-7 TRBV20-1 large . CSAAGSWGEQYF TGCAGTGCAGCCGGATCATGGGGGGAGCAGTACTTC
TRBJ2-2 TRBV7-9 . TRBD2 CASSHGTSGRGGTGELFF TGTGCCAGCAGCCACGGGACTAGCGGCCGGGGGGGCACCGGGGAGCTGTTTTTT
TRBJ2-1 TRBV24-1 . . CATSDPGHHTDEQFF TGTGCCACCAGTGATCCAGGACATCATACGGATGAGCAGTTCTTC
TRBJ2-3 TRBV7-3 few . CASSLGLGVPHTDTQYF TGTGCCAGCAGCTTGGGGTTAGGCGTTCCCCACACAGATACGCAGTATTTT
TRBJ2-3 TRBV15 . . CATSQGLAGGDTQYF TGTGCCACCAGCCAGGGACTTGCAGGGGGAGATACGCAGTATTTT